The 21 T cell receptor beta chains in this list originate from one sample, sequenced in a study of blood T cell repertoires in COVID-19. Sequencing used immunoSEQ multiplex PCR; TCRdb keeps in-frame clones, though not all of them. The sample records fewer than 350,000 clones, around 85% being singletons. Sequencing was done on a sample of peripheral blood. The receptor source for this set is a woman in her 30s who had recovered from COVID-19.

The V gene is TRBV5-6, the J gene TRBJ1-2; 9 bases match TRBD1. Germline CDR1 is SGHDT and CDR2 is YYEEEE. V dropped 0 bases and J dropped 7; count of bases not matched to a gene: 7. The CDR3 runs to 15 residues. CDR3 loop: CASSLGDREYFGYTF. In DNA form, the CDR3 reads TGTGCCAGCAGCTTGGGGGACAGGGAGTATTTTGGCTACACCTTC.

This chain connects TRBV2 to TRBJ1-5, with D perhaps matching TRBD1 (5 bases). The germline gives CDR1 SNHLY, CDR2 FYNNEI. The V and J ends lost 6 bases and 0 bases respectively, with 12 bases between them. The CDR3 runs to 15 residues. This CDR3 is CASRGGAGSNQPQHF. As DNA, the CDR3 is TGTGCCAGCAGGGGAGGGGCAGGTAGCAATCAGCCCCAGCATTTT.

The chain's CDR3 is CASSIGGESHEQYF. CDR3 DNA: TGTGCCAGTAGTATCGGGGGAGAGAGCCACGAGCAGTACTTC. The V and J genes are TRBV19 and TRBJ2-7, with TRBD2 as a possible D gene (6 bases). V was pared by 3 bases and J by 5 bases, with 14 bases between. Germline V gives CDR1 LNHDA, CDR2 SQIVND (reference sequence). The CDR3 sequence is 14 residues long. The complete variable domain, with remaining parts taken from reference TRBV19 and TRBJ2-7, reads DGGITQSPKYLFRKEGQNVTLSCEQNLNHDAMYWYRQDPGQGLRLIYYSQIVNDFQKGDIAEGYSVSREKKESFPLTVTSAQKNPTAFYLCASSIGGESHEQYFGPGTRLTVT.

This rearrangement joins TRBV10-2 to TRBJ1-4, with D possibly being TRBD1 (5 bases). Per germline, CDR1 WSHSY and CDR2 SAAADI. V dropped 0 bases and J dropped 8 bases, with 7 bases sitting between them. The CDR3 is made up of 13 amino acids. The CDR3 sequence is CASSESEGEKLFF. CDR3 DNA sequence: TGCGCCAGCAGTGAGTCGGAGGGGGAAAAACTGTTTTTT.

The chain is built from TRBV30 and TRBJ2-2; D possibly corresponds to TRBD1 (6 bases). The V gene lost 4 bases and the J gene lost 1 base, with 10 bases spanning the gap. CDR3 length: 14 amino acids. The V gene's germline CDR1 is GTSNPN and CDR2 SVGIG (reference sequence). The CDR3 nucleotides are TGTGCCTGGAAGGGACACTTGAACACCGGGGAGCTGTTTTTT. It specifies CAWKGHLNTGELFF.

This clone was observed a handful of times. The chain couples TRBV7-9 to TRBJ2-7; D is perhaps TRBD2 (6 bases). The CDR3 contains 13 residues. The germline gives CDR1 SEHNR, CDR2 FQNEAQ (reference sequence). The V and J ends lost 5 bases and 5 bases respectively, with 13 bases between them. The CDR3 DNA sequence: TGTGCCAGCAGCCCGGGACTTCTCGACGAGCAGTACTTC. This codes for CASSPGLLDEQYF.

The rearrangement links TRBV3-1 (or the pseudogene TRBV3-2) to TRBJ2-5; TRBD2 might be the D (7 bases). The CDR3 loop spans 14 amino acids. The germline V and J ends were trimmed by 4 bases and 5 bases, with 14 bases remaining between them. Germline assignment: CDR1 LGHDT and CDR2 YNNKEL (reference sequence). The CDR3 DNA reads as TGTGCCAGCAGCCCGGGGGGCATGTTGGAGACCCAGTACTTC. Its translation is CASSPGGMLETQYF.

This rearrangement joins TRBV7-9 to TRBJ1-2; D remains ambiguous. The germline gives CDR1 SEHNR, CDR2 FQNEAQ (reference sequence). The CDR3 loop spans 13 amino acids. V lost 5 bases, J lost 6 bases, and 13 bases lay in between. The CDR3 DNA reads TGTGCCAGCAGCCCAAGCGGAAATAATGGCTACACCTTC. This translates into CASSPSGNNGYTF.

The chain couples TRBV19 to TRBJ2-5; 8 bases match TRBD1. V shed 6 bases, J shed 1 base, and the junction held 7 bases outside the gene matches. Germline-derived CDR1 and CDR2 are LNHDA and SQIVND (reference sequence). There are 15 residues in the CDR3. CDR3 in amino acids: CASSRVTGGQETQYF. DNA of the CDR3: TGTGCCAGTAGCCGGGTCACAGGGGGCCAAGAGACCCAGTACTTC.

CDR3 amino acids: CASSQPNAGNTIYF. CDR3 sequence (DNA): TGTGCCAGCAGCCAACCTAATGCTGGAAACACCATATATTTT. The chain uses TRBV3-1 (or the pseudogene TRBV3-2) and TRBJ1-3; D gene uncertain. The V end was cut by 2 bases, the J end by 2 bases, with 7 bases between. Germline CDR1 reads LGHDT; CDR2 reads YNNKEL (reference sequence). This CDR3 is built from 14 residues.

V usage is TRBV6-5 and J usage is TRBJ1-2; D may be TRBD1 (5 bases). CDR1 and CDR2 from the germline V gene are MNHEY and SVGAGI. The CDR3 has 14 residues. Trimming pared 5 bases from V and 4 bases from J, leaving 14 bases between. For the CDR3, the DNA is TGTGCCAGCAGTCGACGGGGGACGGGCTATGGCTACACCTTC. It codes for CASSRRGTGYGYTF.

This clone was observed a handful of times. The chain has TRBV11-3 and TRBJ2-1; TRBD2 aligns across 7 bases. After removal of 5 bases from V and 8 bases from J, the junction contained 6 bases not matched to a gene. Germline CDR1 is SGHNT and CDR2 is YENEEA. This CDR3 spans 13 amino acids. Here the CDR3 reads CASSQTAGDEQFF. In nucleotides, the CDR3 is TGTGCCAGCAGCCAGACCGCGGGAGATGAGCAGTTCTTC.

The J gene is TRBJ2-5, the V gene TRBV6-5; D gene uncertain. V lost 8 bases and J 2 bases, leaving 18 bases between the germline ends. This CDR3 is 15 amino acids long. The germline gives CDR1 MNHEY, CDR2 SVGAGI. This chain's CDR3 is CASSILRGTQETQYF. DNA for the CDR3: TGTGCCAGCTCAATCCTCCGAGGAACTCAAGAGACCCAGTACTTC.

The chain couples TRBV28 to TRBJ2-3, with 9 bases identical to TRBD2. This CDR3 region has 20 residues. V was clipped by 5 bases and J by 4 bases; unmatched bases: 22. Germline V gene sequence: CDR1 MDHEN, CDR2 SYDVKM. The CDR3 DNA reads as TGTGCCAGCAGTCCATCCGCGGCGGGAGGGCCTTGGGGTCAGGCAGATACGCAGTATTTT. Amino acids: CASSPSAAGGPWGQADTQYF.

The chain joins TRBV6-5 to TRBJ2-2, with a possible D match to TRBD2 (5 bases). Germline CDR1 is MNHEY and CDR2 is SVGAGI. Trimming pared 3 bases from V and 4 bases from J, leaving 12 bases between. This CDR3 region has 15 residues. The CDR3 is CASSYRGYGTGELFF. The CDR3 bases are TGTGCCAGCAGTTATAGAGGGTATGGCACCGGGGAGCTGTTTTTT.

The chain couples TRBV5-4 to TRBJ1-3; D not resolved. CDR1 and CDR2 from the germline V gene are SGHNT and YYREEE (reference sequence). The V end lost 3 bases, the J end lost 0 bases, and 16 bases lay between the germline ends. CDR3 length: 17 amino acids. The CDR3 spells CASSSRQDPNSGNTIYF. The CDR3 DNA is TGTGCCAGCAGCTCCCGGCAGGATCCAAACTCTGGAAACACCATATATTTT.

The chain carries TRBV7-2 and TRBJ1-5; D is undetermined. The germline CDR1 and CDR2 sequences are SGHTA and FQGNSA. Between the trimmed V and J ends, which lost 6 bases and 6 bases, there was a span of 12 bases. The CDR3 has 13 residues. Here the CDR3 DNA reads TGTGCCAGCAGTTCGAATCAGGTTCAGCCCCAGCATTTT. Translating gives CASSSNQVQPQHF.

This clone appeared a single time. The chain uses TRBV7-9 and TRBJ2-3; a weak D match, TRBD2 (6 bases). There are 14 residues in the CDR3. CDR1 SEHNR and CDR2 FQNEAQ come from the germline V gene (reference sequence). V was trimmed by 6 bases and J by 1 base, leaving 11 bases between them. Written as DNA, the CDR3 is TGTGCCAGCAGTGGTAGCGGCCGCACAGATACGCAGTATTTT. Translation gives CASSGSGRTDTQYF.

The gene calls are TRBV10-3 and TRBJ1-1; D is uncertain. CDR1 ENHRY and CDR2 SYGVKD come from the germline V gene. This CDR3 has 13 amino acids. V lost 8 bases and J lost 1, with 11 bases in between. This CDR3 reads CAIQNGKNTEAFF. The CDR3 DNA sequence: TGTGCCATCCAAAACGGGAAGAACACTGAAGCTTTCTTT.

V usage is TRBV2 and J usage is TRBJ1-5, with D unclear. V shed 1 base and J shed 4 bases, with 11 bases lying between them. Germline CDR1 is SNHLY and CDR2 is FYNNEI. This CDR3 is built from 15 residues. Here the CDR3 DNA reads TGTGCCAGCAGTGAAGAGGGAGGGAAAAATCAGCCCCAGCATTTT. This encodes CASSEEGGKNQPQHF.

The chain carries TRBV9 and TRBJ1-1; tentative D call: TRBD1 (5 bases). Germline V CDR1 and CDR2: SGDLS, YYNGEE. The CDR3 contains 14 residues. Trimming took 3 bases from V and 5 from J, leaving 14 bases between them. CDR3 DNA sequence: TGTGCCAGCAGCGCCCAAAGGGGAGGGACTGAAGCTTTCTTT. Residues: CASSAQRGGTEAFF.